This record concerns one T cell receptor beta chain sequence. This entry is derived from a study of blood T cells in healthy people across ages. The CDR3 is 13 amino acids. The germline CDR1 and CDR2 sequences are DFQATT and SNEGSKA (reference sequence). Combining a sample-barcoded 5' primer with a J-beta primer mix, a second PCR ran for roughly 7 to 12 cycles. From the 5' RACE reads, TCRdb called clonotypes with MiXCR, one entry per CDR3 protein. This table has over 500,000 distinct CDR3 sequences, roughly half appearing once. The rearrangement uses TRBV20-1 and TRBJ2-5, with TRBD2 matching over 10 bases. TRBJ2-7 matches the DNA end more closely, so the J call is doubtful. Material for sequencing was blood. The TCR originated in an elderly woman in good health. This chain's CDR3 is CSASGRAPHEQYF. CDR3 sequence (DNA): TGCAGTGCGAGCGGGAGGGCCCCCCACGAGCAGTACTTC.